This T cell receptor beta chain was documented in a study of cytomegalovirus exposure and HLA in healthy donors. Study results and limitations: Apparent HLA restriction characterized most CMV-associated TCR beta chains in a later analysis. Across donors, sequencing depth was assumed by presence/absence analyses to be roughly uniform. A later analysis revealed that TCR association rates differed between HLA loci, peaking at DRB1 and bottoming out at HLA-C.

A remark on this clone: No antigen is known for it.

Per germline, CDR1 MGHRA and CDR2 YSYEKL. V lost 0 bases and J 2 bases, leaving 16 bases between the germline ends. CDR3 length: 17 amino acids. 13 Jbeta primers and 60 Vbeta primers were used for the PCR. Only in-frame clones appear in the TCRdb table, and some are missing; sequencing was by immunoSEQ multiplex PCR. The data contain 110,000 to 150,000 clones, 75% to 80% of them singletons. The clonotype was recovered from a woman between 18 and 29 years old in good health and CMV-seropositive. The V call is TRBV4-1, the J call TRBJ1-2; possibly TRBD1 for D (5 bases). Sequencing input: PBMCs. Written as DNA, the CDR3 is TGCGCCAGCAGCCAAGATCGATATGGCAGGGAAAACTATGGCTACACCTTC. Its protein product is CASSQDRYGRENYGYTF.